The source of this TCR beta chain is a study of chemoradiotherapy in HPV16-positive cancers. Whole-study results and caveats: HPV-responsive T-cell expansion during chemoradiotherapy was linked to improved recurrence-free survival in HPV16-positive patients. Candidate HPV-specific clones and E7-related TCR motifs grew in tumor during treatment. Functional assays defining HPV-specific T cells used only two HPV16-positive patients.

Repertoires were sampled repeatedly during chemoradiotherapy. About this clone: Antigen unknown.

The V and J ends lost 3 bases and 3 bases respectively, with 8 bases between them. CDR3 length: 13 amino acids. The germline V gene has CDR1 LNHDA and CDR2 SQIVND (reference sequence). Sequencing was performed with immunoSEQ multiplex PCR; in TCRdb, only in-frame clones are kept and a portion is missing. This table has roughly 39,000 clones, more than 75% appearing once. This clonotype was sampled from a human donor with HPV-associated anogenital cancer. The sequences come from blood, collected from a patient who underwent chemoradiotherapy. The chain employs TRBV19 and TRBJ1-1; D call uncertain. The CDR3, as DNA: TGTGCCAGTAGTATTTCCGTGGACACTGAAGCTTTCTTT. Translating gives CASSISVDTEAFF.